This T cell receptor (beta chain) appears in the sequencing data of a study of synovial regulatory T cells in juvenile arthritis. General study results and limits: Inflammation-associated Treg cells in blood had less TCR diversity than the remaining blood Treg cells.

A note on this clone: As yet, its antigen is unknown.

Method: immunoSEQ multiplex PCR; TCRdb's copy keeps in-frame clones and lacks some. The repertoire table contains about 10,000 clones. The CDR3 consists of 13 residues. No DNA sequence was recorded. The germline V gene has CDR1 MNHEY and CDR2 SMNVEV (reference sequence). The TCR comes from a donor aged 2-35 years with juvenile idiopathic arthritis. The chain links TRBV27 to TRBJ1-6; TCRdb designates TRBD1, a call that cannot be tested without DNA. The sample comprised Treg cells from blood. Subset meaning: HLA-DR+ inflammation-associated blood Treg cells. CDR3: CASSYNPLPPLHF.